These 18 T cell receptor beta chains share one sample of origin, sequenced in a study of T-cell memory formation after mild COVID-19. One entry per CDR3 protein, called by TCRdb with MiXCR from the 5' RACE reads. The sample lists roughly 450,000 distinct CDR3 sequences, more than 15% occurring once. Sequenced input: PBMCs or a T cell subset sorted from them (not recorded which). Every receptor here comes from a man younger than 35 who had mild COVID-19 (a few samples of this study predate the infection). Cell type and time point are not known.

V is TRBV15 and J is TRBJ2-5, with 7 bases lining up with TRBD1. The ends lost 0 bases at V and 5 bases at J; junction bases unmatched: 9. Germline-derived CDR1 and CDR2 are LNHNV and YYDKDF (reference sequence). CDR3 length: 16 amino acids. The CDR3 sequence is CATSRDPEQGWETQYF. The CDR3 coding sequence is TGTGCCACCAGCAGAGACCCTGAACAGGGGTGGGAGACCCAGTACTTC.

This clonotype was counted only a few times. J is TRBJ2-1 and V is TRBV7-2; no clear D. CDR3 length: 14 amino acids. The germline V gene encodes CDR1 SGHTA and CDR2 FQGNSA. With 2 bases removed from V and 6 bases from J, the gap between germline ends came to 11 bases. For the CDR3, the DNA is TGTGCCAGCAGCTTACGGCGCCTGATCAATGAGCAGTTCTTC. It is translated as CASSLRRLINEQFF.

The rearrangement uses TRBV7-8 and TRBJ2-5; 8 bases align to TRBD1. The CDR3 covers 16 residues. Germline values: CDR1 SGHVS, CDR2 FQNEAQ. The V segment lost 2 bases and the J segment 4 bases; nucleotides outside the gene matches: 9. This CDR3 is CASSLLDRGPGETQYF. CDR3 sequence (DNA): TGTGCCAGCAGCTTACTAGACAGGGGACCGGGAGAGACCCAGTACTTC.

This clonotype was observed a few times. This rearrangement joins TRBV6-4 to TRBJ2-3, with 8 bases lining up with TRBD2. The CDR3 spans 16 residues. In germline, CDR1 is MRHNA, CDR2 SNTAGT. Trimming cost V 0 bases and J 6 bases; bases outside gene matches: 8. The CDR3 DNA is TGTGCCAGCAGTGACTCCTCCGGGGGGGCCAAGGATACGCAGTATTTT. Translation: CASSDSSGGAKDTQYF.

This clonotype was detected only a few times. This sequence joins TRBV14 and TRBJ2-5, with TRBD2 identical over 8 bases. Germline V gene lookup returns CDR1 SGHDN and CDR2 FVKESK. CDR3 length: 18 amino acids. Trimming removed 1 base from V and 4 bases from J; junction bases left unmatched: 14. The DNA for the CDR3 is TGTGCCAGCAGCCAAGGCGGCCCCCTCGGGGGGGAAGGAGAGACCCAGTACTTC. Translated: CASSQGGPLGGEGETQYF.

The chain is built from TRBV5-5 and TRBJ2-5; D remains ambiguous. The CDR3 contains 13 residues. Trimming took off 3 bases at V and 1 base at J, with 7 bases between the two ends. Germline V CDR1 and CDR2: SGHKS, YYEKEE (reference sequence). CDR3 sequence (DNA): TGTGCCAGCAGCTACCGGACCCAAGAGACCCAGTACTTC. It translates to CASSYRTQETQYF.

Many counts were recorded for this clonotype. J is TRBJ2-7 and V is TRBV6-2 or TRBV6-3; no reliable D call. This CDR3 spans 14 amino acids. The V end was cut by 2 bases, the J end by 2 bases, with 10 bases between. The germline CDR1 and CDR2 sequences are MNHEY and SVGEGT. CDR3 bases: TGTGCCAGCAGTTACGATACCACTACCTACGAGCAGTACGTC. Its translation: CASSYDTTTYEQYV.

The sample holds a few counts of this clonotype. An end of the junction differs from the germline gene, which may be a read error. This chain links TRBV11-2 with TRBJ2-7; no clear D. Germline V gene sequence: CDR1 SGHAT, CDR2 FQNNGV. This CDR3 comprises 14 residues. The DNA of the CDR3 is TGTGCCAGCAGCTTAGGGGCCGCGGCCTACGGGCAGTACTTC. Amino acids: CASSLGAAAYGQYF.

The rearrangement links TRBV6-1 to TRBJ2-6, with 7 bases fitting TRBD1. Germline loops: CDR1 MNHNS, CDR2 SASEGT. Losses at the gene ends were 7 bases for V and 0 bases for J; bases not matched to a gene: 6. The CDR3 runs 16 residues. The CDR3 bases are TGTGCCAGCAAGACAGGGAGCTCCTCTGGGGCCAACGTCCTGACTTTC. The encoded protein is CASKTGSSSGANVLTF.

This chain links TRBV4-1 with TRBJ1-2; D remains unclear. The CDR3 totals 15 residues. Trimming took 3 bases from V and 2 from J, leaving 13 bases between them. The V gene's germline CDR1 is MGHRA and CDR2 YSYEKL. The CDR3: CASSQTAGWNYGYTF. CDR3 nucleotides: TGCGCCAGCAGCCAGACCGCGGGTTGGAACTATGGCTACACCTTC.

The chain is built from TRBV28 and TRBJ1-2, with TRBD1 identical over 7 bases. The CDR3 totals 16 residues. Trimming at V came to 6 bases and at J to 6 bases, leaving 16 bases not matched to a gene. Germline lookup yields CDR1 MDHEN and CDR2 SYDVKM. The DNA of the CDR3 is TGTGCCAGCAGCCGTCCCAGGTCCAGGGGGGCGAATGGCTACACCTTC. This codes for CASSRPRSRGANGYTF.

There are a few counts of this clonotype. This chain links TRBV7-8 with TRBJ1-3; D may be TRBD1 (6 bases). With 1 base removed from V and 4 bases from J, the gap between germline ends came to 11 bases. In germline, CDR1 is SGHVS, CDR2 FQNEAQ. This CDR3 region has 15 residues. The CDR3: CASSLGGGLGNTIYF. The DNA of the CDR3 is TGTGCCAGCAGCTTAGGTGGGGGGCTCGGAAACACCATATATTTT.

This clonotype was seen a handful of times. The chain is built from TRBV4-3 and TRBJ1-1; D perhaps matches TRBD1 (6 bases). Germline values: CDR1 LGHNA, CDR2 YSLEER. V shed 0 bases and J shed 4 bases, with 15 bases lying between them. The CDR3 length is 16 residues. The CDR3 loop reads CASSQDPTGTSTEAFF. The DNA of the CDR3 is TGCGCCAGCAGCCAAGACCCGACAGGTACCAGCACTGAAGCTTTCTTT.

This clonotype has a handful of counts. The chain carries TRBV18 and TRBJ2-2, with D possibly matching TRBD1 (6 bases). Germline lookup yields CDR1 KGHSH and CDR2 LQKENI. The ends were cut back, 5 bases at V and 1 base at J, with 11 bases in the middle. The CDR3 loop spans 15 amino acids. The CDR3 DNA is TGTGCCAGCTCATCACAGGGATTGAACACCGGGGAGCTGTTTTTT. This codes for CASSSQGLNTGELFF.

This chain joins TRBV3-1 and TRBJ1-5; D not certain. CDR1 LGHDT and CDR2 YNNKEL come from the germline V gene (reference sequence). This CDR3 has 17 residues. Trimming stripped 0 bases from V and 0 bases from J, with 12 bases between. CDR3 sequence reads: CASSQEGSVYSNQPQHF. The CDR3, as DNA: TGTGCCAGCAGCCAAGAAGGGTCAGTTTATAGCAATCAGCCCCAGCATTTT.

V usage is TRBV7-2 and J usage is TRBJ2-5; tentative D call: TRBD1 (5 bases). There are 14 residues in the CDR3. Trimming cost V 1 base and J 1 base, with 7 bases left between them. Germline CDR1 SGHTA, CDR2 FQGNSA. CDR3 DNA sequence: TGTGCCAGCAGCTTAGATGACAGCCAAGAGACCCAGTACTTC. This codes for CASSLDDSQETQYF.

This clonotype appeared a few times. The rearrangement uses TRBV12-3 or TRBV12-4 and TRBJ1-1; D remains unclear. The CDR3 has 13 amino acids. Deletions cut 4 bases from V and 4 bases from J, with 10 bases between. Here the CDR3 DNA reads TGTGCCAGCAGTTCACACGAGAGCACTGAAGCTTTCTTT. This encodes CASSSHESTEAFF.

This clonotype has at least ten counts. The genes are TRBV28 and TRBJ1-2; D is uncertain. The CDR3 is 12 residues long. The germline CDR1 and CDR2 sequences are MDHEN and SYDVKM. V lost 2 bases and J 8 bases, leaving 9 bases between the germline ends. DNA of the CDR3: TGTGCCAGCAGTTTACCGTCTGGAGGCTACACCTTC. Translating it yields CASSLPSGGYTF.